Each of the 30 T cell receptor beta chains below was sequenced from the same sample in a study of cytomegalovirus exposure and HLA in healthy donors (dated by TCRdb to about 2017). The library came from the immunoSEQ multiplex PCR assay. In TCRdb, the immuneACCESS table is reduced to in-frame sequences with V and J assigned. These tables do not hold every clone; where another copy was compared, an unresolved V gene accounts for under half, and the others remain unexplained. This sample has over 200,000 clones in its table, and approximately 88% of those were observed once. The ten top clones hold roughly an eighth of the sample. Sequenced material: PBMCs. All receptors derive from a woman aged 25 to 45 in good health and CMV-seropositive.

CDR3 nucleotides: TGTGCCAGCAGCGTCCCCTCCGGGACTAGCTCCTACAATGAGCAGTTCTTC. Translated: CASSVPSGTSSYNEQFF. V usage is TRBV9 and J usage is TRBJ2-1, with 8 bases fitting TRBD2. Unmatched junction bases numbered 7, after V lost 2 bases and J lost 0 bases. Per the germline V gene, CDR1 is SGDLS and CDR2 is YYNGEE. The CDR3 consists of 17 residues.

The rearrangement joins TRBV2 to TRBJ2-5, with 15 nucleotides matching TRBD2. The CDR3 covers 14 residues. Germline CDR1 is SNHLY and CDR2 is FYNNEI. J lost 5 bases, V lost 8 bases, and 3 bases had no gene match. CDR3 protein: CASVGLAGGETQYF. For the CDR3, the DNA is TGTGCCAGCGTAGGACTAGCGGGAGGGGAGACCCAGTACTTC.

This clone appeared once. This rearrangement joins TRBV5-1 to TRBJ1-5; tentatively, D is TRBD1 (5 bases). This CDR3 comprises 17 residues. The V and J ends lost 2 bases and 1 base respectively, with 16 bases between them. Per the germline V gene, CDR1 is SGHRS and CDR2 is YFSETQ. The CDR3 loop reads CASSFGRPRGSNQPQHF. DNA for the CDR3: TGCGCCAGCAGCTTCGGACGGCCTAGGGGAAGCAATCAGCCCCAGCATTTT.

This clone was seen only a few times. The genes are TRBV6-7 and TRBJ1-1; D not certain. TRBV6-7 belongs to the ORF category, with a function that is uncertain. The CDR3 consists of 11 residues. The V end was cut by 4 bases, the J end by 7 bases, with 7 bases between. CDR3 loop: CASSCISEAFF. DNA for the CDR3: TGTGCCAGCAGTTGTATCAGTGAAGCTTTCTTT.

In this sample, this clone turned up once. The chain carries TRBV27 and TRBJ1-1; D not certain. The CDR3 sequence is 15 residues long. Germline V gives CDR1 MNHEY, CDR2 SMNVEV (reference sequence). V dropped 6 bases and J dropped 0 bases, with 14 bases sitting between them. The CDR3 loop reads CASSPFGDMNTEAFF. The CDR3 DNA is TGTGCCAGCAGCCCTTTTGGCGACATGAACACTGAAGCTTTCTTT.

The chain links TRBV9 to TRBJ2-3; TRBD2 matches 9 bases. Germline trimming cut 0 bases from V and 2 bases from J; bases unmatched to any gene: 4. Germline V gene sequence: CDR1 SGDLS, CDR2 YYNGEE. This CDR3 has 16 residues. The CDR3 coding sequence is TGTGCCAGCAGCGTAGGTCCTAGCGGGAACACAGATACGCAGTATTTT. Translating gives CASSVGPSGNTDTQYF.

This chain connects TRBV7-6 to TRBJ2-7; TRBD2 matches at 12 bases. Germline V gene sequence: CDR1 SGHVS, CDR2 FNYEAQ. With 5 bases clipped from V and 3 bases from J, the junction kept 14 bases outside the gene matches. The CDR3 has 18 residues. CDR3 DNA sequence: TGTGCCAGCAGCGGCAGTAAACTAGCGGGGGGTCTCCTCTACGAGCAGTACTTC. Translation gives CASSGSKLAGGLLYEQYF.

CDR3 nucleotides: TGCAGCGCCCGTAGCGTAGAGACCCAGTACTTC. This gives the protein CSARSVETQYF. The chain couples TRBV20-1 to TRBJ2-5; a possible D gene is TRBD2 (5 bases). This CDR3 region has 11 residues. Germline CDR1 reads DFQATT; CDR2 reads SNEGSKA (reference sequence).

On this clone: Other nucleotide sequences from this sample produce the same CDR3. The chain uses TRBV19 and TRBJ2-7, with D hard to call. Germline CDR1 is LNHDA and CDR2 is SQIVND (reference sequence). The CDR3 covers 11 residues. V was trimmed by 8 bases and J by 3 bases, leaving 8 bases between them. The CDR3 region is CASSNSYEQYF. DNA for the CDR3: TGTGCCAGTTCGAACAGCTACGAGCAGTACTTC.

V and J are TRBV7-9 and TRBJ2-1; D may be TRBD1 (6 bases). Germline values: CDR1 SEHNR, CDR2 FQNEAQ (reference sequence). The V end was cut by 6 bases, the J end by 16 bases, with 16 bases between. The CDR3 has 11 residues. This CDR3 is CASSSTGWGFF. The CDR3 DNA reads as TGTGCCAGCAGTTCAACAGGGTGGGGATTCTTC.

The chain uses TRBV7-6 and TRBJ1-1, with D hard to call. CDR1 SGHVS and CDR2 FNYEAQ come from the germline V gene. The CDR3 consists of 12 residues. Trimming shortened V by 5 bases and J by 5 bases, and 9 bases separated the two germline ends. CDR3 region: CASSPTVTEAFF. CDR3 nucleotide sequence: TGTGCCAGCAGCCCAACGGTGACTGAAGCTTTCTTT.

Regarding this clone: This sample also contains other DNA sequences that code for the same CDR3. This chain links TRBV27 with TRBJ2-7, with D hard to call. The germline gives CDR1 MNHEY, CDR2 SMNVEV (reference sequence). Trimming cost V 2 bases and J 2 bases, with 10 bases left between them. The CDR3 extends over 14 amino acids. Here the CDR3 reads CASSLASGTYEQYF. DNA for the CDR3: TGTGCCAGCAGTTTAGCTAGTGGCACCTACGAGCAGTACTTC.

The rearrangement joins TRBV27 to TRBJ1-1, with 9 bases fitting TRBD1. This CDR3 is 14 amino acids long. Germline values: CDR1 MNHEY, CDR2 SMNVEV (reference sequence). V trimming: 2 bases; J trimming: 10 bases; junction bases outside the gene matches: 8. The CDR3 region is CASSLRGQGLRAFF. CDR3 DNA sequence: TGTGCCAGCAGTTTAAGGGGACAGGGTCTTCGAGCTTTCTTT.

J is TRBJ2-3 and V is TRBV27; 9 nucleotides agree with TRBD2. J was trimmed by 3 bases and V by 4 bases; bases with no gene match: 8. The CDR3 is made up of 16 amino acids. Per germline, CDR1 MNHEY and CDR2 SMNVEV (reference sequence). For the CDR3, the DNA is TGTGCCAGCAGTTCCCGTAGCGGGAGTGGGACAGATACGCAGTATTTT. It translates to CASSSRSGSGTDTQYF.

The chain employs TRBV27 and TRBJ2-7; TRBD2 aligns across 7 bases. This CDR3 is 16 amino acids long. Germline V lookup: CDR1 MNHEY, CDR2 SMNVEV (reference sequence). The J segment lost 2 bases and the V segment lost 5 bases, leaving 12 bases of the junction unmatched. The CDR3: CASSPSPAGATYEQYF. As DNA, the CDR3 is TGTGCCAGCAGTCCTTCCCCGGCGGGAGCTACCTACGAGCAGTACTTC.

This clone appeared a few times. This chain connects TRBV2 to TRBJ2-7; the match to TRBD1 covers 9 bases. Unmatched junction bases numbered 5, after V lost 1 base and J lost 7 bases. CDR3 length: 14 residues. Germline CDR1 is SNHLY and CDR2 is FYNNEI. DNA for the CDR3: TGTGCCAGCAGTGAAGGGACAGGGGTGAAAGAGCAGTACTTC. Translating gives CASSEGTGVKEQYF.

The chain employs TRBV7-9 and TRBJ2-7; D is unresolved. The CDR3 runs to 12 residues. Germline CDR1 SEHNR, CDR2 FQNEAQ (reference sequence). The ends were cut back, 3 bases at V and 4 bases at J, with 7 bases in the middle. CDR3 residues: CASSFSGYEQYF. CDR3 sequence (DNA): TGTGCCAGCAGCTTTTCCGGTTACGAGCAGTACTTC. The full variable domain, completed using reference TRBV7-9 and TRBJ2-7, is DTGVSQNPRHKITKRGQNVTFRCDPISEHNRLYWYRQTLGQGPEFLTYFQNEAQLEKSRLLSDRFSAERPKGSFSTLEIQRTEQGDSAMYLCASSFSGYEQYFGPGTRLTVT.

The chain recombines TRBV30 with TRBJ1-2, with 11 bases aligning to TRBD1. The J segment lost 8 bases and the V segment lost 0 bases, leaving 17 bases of the junction unmatched. The CDR3 contains 18 residues. Looked up from germline, CDR1 is GTSNPN and CDR2 is SVGIG (reference sequence). CDR3 in amino acids: CAWSVSRTGGVGFGGYTF. The DNA of the CDR3 is TGTGCCTGGAGTGTATCCCGGACAGGGGGCGTAGGTTTCGGAGGCTACACCTTC. Full variable domain (rest looked up from reference TRBV30 and TRBJ1-2): SQTIHQWPATLVQPVGSPLSLECTVEGTSNPNLYWYRQAAGRGLQLLFYSVGIGQISSEVPQNLSASRPQDRQFILSSKKLLLSDSGFYLCAWSVSRTGGVGFGGYTFGSGTRLTVV.

CDR3 amino acids: CASRAQGMNTEAFF. As DNA, the CDR3 is TGTGCCAGCAGGGCTCAGGGGATGAACACTGAAGCTTTCTTT. This sequence joins TRBV6-5 and TRBJ1-1; D possibly corresponds to TRBD1 (6 bases). The CDR3 spans 14 residues. Germline V gives CDR1 MNHEY, CDR2 SVGAGI. V was pared by 6 bases and J by 0 bases, with 11 bases between.

This chain links TRBV7-9 with TRBJ1-1; 7 nucleotides match TRBD1. J lost 2 bases, V lost 4 bases, and 4 bases had no gene match. This CDR3 has 14 residues. Per the germline V gene, CDR1 is SEHNR and CDR2 is FQNEAQ (reference sequence). In nucleotides, the CDR3 is TGTGCCAGCAGCTCCCGGGACAGTAACACTGAAGCTTTCTTT. As protein: CASSSRDSNTEAFF.

In its sample, this clone was seen once. CDR3: CASSEDWGRETQYF. The CDR3 region has the DNA TGTGCCAGCAGTGAAGACTGGGGGCGGGAGACCCAGTACTTC. The chain has TRBV6-1 and TRBJ2-5; D possibly corresponds to TRBD1 (6 bases). Trimming removed 1 base at V and 5 bases at J, with 11 bases between. The CDR3 has 14 residues. Per germline, CDR1 MNHNS and CDR2 SASEGT.

The rearrangement joins TRBV5-8 to TRBJ1-2; no definite D call. The germline gives CDR1 SGHTS, CDR2 YDEGEE. Between the trimmed V and J ends, which lost 5 bases and 6 bases, there was a span of 17 bases. CDR3 length: 14 residues. CDR3 sequence reads: CASRRMDGSHGYTF. The CDR3 DNA sequence: TGTGCCAGCAGAAGAATGGACGGTTCTCATGGCTACACCTTC.

This clone has only one observation. This chain joins TRBV6-5 and TRBJ2-7, with D possibly TRBD2 on 7 matching bases. V dropped 5 bases and J dropped 3 bases, with 17 bases sitting between them. Looked up from germline, CDR1 is MNHEY and CDR2 is SVGAGI. This CDR3 contains 15 residues. The CDR3 protein is CASSGGAGASYEQYF. Written as DNA, the CDR3 is TGTGCCAGCAGTGGGGGGGCGGGGGCGAGCTACGAGCAGTACTTC.

The J gene is TRBJ2-1, the V gene TRBV13, with a tentative D call TRBD2 (5 bases). CDR1 is PRHDT, CDR2 FYEKMQ, per germline (reference sequence). The CDR3 length is 16 residues. V was cut by 5 bases and J by 9 bases, with 23 bases left in between. CDR3 bases: TGTGCCAGCAGCCTAATGGGCAGCGGAGGAAGGGTTGAGCAGTTCTTC. It is translated as CASSLMGSGGRVEQFF.

The chain joins TRBV25-1 to TRBJ1-1; D unresolved. The length of the CDR3 is 13 residues. Per the germline V gene, CDR1 is MGHDK and CDR2 is SYGVNS. V lost 6 bases and J 4 bases, leaving 12 bases between the germline ends. The CDR3 bases are TGTGCCAGCAGCGAAGGCAGTAGCACTGAAGCTTTCTTT. Translating it yields CASSEGSSTEAFF.

V is TRBV29-1 and J is TRBJ2-7; D perhaps matches TRBD2 (6 bases). Trimming removed 6 bases from V and 4 bases from J, with 13 bases in between. Per the germline V gene, CDR1 is SQVTM and CDR2 is ANQGSEA. There are 12 residues in the CDR3. The CDR3 sequence is CSVQIGGYEQYF. The CDR3 DNA sequence: TGCAGCGTCCAGATCGGAGGGTACGAGCAGTACTTC.

The rearrangement uses TRBV27 and TRBJ1-1; no clear D. Germline V CDR1 and CDR2: MNHEY, SMNVEV (reference sequence). The CDR3 is 15 amino acids. Between the trimmed V and J ends, which lost 2 bases and 1 base, there was a span of 11 bases. CDR3 bases: TGTGCCAGCAGTTTAACACTTGCTGGGAACACTGAAGCTTTCTTT. Its translation: CASSLTLAGNTEAFF.

The chain couples TRBV28 to TRBJ2-7; D possibly corresponds to TRBD1 (5 bases). Germline CDR1 MDHEN, CDR2 SYDVKM. With 5 bases removed from V and 6 bases from J, the gap between germline ends came to 17 bases. The CDR3 sequence is 14 residues long. CDR3 protein: CASSPSWGRREQYF. Written as DNA, the CDR3 is TGTGCCAGCAGTCCCTCGTGGGGCCGCCGCGAGCAGTACTTC.

The V call is TRBV11-3, the J call TRBJ1-1, with D possibly TRBD1 on 6 matching bases. The CDR3 consists of 15 residues. V dropped 1 base and J dropped 1 base, with 10 bases sitting between them. In germline, CDR1 is SGHNT, CDR2 YENEEA. The CDR3 DNA follows: TGTGCCAGCAGCTTAGGAGAAGGGGGGAACACTGAAGCTTTCTTT. This translates into CASSLGEGGNTEAFF.

This chain links TRBV7-2 with TRBJ2-1; TRBD1 might be the D (7 bases). V lost 0 bases, J lost 6 bases, and 12 bases lay in between. This CDR3 region has 15 residues. The germline V gene encodes CDR1 SGHTA and CDR2 FQGNSA. This CDR3 is CASSLARGASNEQFF. The CDR3 DNA reads TGTGCCAGCAGCTTAGCCAGGGGGGCAAGCAATGAGCAGTTCTTC.